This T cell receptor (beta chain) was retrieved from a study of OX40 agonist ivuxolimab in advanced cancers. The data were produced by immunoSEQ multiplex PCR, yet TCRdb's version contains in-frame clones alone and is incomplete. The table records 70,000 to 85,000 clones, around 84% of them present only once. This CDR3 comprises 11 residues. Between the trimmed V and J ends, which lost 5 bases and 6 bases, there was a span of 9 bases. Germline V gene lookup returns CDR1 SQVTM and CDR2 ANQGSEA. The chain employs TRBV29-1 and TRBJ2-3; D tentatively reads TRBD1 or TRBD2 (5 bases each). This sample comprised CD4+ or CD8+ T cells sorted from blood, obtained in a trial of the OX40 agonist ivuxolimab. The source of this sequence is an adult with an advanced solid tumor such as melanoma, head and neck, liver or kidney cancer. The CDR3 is CSVKWGDTQYF. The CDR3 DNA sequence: TGCAGCGTTAAATGGGGGGATACGCAGTATTTT.